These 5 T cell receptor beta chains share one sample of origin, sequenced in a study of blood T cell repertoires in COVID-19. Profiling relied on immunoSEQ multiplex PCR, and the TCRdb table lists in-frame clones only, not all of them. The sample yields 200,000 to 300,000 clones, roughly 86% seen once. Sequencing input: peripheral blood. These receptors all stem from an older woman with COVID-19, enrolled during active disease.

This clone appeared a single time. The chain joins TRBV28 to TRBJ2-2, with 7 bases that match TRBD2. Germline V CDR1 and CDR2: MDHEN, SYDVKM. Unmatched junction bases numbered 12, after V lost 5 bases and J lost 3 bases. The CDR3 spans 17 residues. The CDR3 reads CASSSPRGREYTGELFF. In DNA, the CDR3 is TGTGCCAGCAGTAGCCCTCGTGGGCGGGAGTACACCGGGGAGCTGTTTTTT.

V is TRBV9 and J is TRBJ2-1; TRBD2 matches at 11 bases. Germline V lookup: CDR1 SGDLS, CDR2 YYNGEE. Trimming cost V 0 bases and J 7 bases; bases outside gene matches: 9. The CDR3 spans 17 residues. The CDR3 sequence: CASSVGTSGRGFNEQFF. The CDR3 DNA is TGTGCCAGCAGCGTAGGGACTAGCGGGCGTGGGTTTAATGAGCAGTTCTTC. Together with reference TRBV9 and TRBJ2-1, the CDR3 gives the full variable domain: DSGVTQTPKHLITATGQRVTLRCSPRSGDLSVYWYQQSLDQGLQFLIQYYNGEERAKGNILERFSAQQFPDLHSELNLSSLELGDSALYFCASSVGTSGRGFNEQFFGPGTRLTVL.

The CDR3 DNA follows: TGTGCCAGCAGCGTCGGCCCCTCGGGGACCCAGCATTTT. It specifies CASSVGPSGTQHF. The V and J genes are TRBV27 and TRBJ1-5; no definite D call. This CDR3 spans 13 amino acids. Trimming took off 6 bases at V and 11 bases at J, with 17 bases between the two ends. Germline CDR1 is MNHEY and CDR2 is SMNVEV (reference sequence).

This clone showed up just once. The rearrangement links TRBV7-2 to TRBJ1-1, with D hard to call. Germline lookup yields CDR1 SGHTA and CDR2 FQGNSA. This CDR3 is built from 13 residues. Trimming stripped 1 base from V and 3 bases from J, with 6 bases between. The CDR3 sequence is CASSLGGDTEAFF. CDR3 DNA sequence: TGTGCCAGCAGCTTAGGCGGCGACACTGAAGCTTTCTTT.

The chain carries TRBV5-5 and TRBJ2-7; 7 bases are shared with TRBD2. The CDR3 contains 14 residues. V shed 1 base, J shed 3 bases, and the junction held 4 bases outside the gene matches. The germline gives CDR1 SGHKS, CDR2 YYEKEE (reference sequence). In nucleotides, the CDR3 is TGTGCCAGCAGCTTGATCGGCGGGAGCTACGAGCAGTACTTC. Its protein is CASSLIGGSYEQYF.